This TCR beta chain is from a study of shared clonotypes between healthy human individuals. Study context: The plates for each donor numbered three CD4 naive, three CD4 memory, two CD8 naive and one CD8 memory.

Regarding the study as a whole: It was expected that sequencing depth would affect clonotype sharing among donors.

Using immunoSEQ multiplex PCR, the repertoire was profiled, and TCRdb retains in-frame clones only, with some absent. Here the sample spans around 600,000 clones, 85% to 95% being singletons. CD8 cells classed as naive were CD45RO-negative and positively selected for CCR7, excluding terminally differentiated effector memory CD45RA+ cells. On this clone: Its specificity is unknown. Different DNA sequences within this sample yield the same CDR3.

With 0 bases removed from V and 3 bases from J, the gap between germline ends came to 5 bases. The germline gives CDR1 MGHRA, CDR2 YSYEKL. The CDR3 is made up of 13 amino acids. The sample taken for sequencing was naive CD8+ T cells sorted from blood. The chain recombines TRBV4-1 with TRBJ2-5; no clear D. This sequence originates from a young woman in good health. This chain's CDR3 is CASSQDVEETQYF. The DNA for the CDR3 is TGCGCCAGCAGCCAAGATGTAGAAGAGACCCAGTACTTC.